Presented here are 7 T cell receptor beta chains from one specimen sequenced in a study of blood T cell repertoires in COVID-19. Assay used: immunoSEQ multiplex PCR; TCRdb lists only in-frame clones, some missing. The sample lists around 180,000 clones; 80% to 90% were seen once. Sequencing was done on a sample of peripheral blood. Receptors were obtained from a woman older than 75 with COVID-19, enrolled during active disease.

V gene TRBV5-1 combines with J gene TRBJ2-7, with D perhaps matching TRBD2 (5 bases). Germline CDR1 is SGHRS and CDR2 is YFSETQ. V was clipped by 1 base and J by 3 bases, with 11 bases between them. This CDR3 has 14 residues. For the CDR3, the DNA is TGCGCCAGCAGCTTGCTAGCACGGAGCTACGAGCAGTACTTC. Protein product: CASSLLARSYEQYF.

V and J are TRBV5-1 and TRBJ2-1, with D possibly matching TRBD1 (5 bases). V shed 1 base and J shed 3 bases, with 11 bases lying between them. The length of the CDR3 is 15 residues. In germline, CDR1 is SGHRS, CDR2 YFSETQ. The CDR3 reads CASSLKVGLYNEQFF. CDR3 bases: TGCGCCAGCAGCTTGAAAGTGGGGCTCTACAATGAGCAGTTCTTC.

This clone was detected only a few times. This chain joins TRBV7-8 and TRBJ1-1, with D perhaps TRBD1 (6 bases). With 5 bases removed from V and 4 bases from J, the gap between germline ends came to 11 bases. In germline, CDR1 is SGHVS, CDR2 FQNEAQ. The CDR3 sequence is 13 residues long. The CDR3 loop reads CASSHGRGTEAFF. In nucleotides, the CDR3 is TGTGCCAGCAGCCATGGCAGGGGCACTGAAGCTTTCTTT.

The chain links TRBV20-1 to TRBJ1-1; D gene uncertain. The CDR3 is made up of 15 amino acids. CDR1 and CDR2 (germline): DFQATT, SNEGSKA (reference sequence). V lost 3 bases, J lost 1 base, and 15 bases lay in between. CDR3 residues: CSASWQRVGNTEAFF. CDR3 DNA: TGCAGTGCTAGTTGGCAGCGGGTTGGGAACACTGAAGCTTTCTTT.

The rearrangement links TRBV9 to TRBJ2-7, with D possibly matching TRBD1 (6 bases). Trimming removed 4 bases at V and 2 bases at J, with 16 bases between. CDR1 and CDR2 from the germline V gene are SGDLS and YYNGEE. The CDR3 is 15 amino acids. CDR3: CASSRGGPLTYEQYF. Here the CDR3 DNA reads TGTGCCAGCAGCCGAGGGGGACCCCTTACCTACGAGCAGTACTTC.

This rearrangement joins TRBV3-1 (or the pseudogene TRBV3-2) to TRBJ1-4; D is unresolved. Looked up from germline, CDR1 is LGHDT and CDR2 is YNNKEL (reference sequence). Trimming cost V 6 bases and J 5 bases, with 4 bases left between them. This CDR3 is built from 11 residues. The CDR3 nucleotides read TGTGCCAGCAGTCTAAATGAAAAACTGTTTTTT. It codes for CASSLNEKLFF.

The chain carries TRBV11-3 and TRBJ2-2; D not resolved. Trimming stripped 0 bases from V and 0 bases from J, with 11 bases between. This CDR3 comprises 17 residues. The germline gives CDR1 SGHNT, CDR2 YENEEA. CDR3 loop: CASSLDNMHANTGELFF. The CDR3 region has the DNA TGTGCCAGCAGCTTAGATAACATGCACGCGAACACCGGGGAGCTGTTTTTT. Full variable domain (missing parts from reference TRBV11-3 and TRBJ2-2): EAGVVQSPRYKIIEKKQPVAFWCNPISGHNTLYWYLQNLGQGPELLIRYENEEAVDDSQLPKDRFSAERLKGVDSTLKIQPAELGDSAVYLCASSLDNMHANTGELFFGEGSRLTVL.